The 23 T cell receptor beta chains reported below all come from one sample, sequenced in a study of CD8 T cells in ankylosing spondylitis. General study results and limits: Characteristic of ankylosing spondylitis blood, it appeared, was a TCR beta motif comprising several highly homologous variants.

TCRdb reprocessed the 5' RACE reads via MiXCR and lists one record per CDR3 protein. The repertoire includes 350,000 to 450,000 distinct CDR3 sequences, roughly a quarter of them detected once, and roughly 0.8% sits in the top ten. What these receptors recognize is not known. Sequenced: blood, either unsorted or a sorted T cell fraction (not recorded which). The receptors shown here come from a male donor with ankylosing spondylitis.

The chain recombines TRBV7-2 with TRBJ2-7; TRBD1 aligns across 7 bases. Germline values: CDR1 SGHTA, CDR2 FQGNSA. The V segment lost 5 bases and the J segment 7 bases; nucleotides outside the gene matches: 8. The CDR3 spans 13 residues. The CDR3 sequence: CASSIGTAREQYV. The CDR3 nucleotides read TGTGCCAGCAGCATAGGGACAGCGCGGGAGCAGTACGTC.

The chain employs TRBV12-3 or TRBV12-4 and TRBJ2-6, with 11 bases matching TRBD2. This CDR3 has 18 amino acids. Trimming removed 7 bases from V and 1 base from J; junction bases left unmatched: 9. CDR3 nucleotide sequence: TGTGCCAGCATTGGAACGGGACTAGCGGTTTCTGGGGCCAACGTCCTGACTTTC. Translated: CASIGTGLAVSGANVLTF.

The CDR3 DNA is TGCGCCAGCAGCTTGAACAGGGGGCTGGAGACCCAGTACTTC. Its protein is CASSLNRGLETQYF. This chain connects TRBV5-1 to TRBJ2-5; 9 bases are a match to TRBD1. Trimming removed 1 base from V and 5 bases from J; junction bases left unmatched: 3. The CDR3 covers 14 residues. Germline V CDR1 and CDR2: SGHRS, YFSETQ.

This clonotype has more than one count but fewer than ten. J is TRBJ2-1 and V is TRBV7-9; TRBD2 matches 7 bases. V lost 5 bases, J lost 7 bases, and 17 bases stayed unmatched. This CDR3 spans 17 amino acids. CDR1 and CDR2 from the germline V gene are SEHNR and FQNEAQ (reference sequence). In DNA, the CDR3 is TGTGCCAGCAGCCCATATGTCGGGAGGCCCTACGGGAATGAGCAGTTCTTC. Encoded protein: CASSPYVGRPYGNEQFF.

The CDR3 nucleotides read TGCAGTGCTCGCCGACCGGCAACTAATGAAAAACTGTTTTTT. Amino acid sequence: CSARRPATNEKLFF. The chain employs TRBV20-1 and TRBJ1-4; D is unclear. This CDR3 contains 14 residues. The germline V gene has CDR1 DFQATT and CDR2 SNEGSKA (reference sequence). Trimming took 5 bases from V and 0 from J, leaving 10 bases between them.

The chain links TRBV5-1 to TRBJ2-3, with 8 bases matching TRBD2. The CDR3 runs 14 residues. The V gene end was trimmed by 4 bases and the J gene end by 6 bases; junction bases not matched to a gene: 7. From germline, CDR1 is SGHRS and CDR2 YFSETQ. The CDR3 reads CASSEGSGKDTQYF. In DNA, the CDR3 is TGCGCCAGCAGCGAAGGTAGCGGGAAGGATACGCAGTATTTT.

This clonotype was seen more than once but under ten times. This rearrangement joins TRBV4-2 to TRBJ1-6; 9 bases match TRBD1. The V gene end was trimmed by 2 bases and the J gene end by 7 bases; junction bases not matched to a gene: 6. Germline lookup yields CDR1 LGHNA and CDR2 YNFKEQ. This CDR3 has 16 residues. Written as DNA, the CDR3 is TGTGCCAGCAGCCAACCAACAGGGGGCGCGAATTCACCCCTCCACTTT. It translates to CASSQPTGGANSPLHF.

This chain links TRBV5-1 with TRBJ1-5; D call uncertain. Looked up from germline, CDR1 is SGHRS and CDR2 is YFSETQ. The CDR3 sequence is 16 residues long. V lost 0 bases and J 0 bases, leaving 10 bases between the germline ends. This chain's CDR3 is CASSLAPSYSNQPQHF. The CDR3 DNA reads TGCGCCAGCAGCTTGGCCCCGAGCTATAGCAATCAGCCCCAGCATTTT.

The genes are TRBV2 and TRBJ2-3; 8 bases map to TRBD2. The CDR3 extends over 16 amino acids. Germline V gene data show CDR1 as SNHLY and CDR2 as FYNNEI. V was clipped by 3 bases and J by 1 base; unmatched bases: 6. CDR3 DNA sequence: TGTGCCAGCAGTGATGAGAGTAGCGGGGGCACAGATACGCAGTATTTT. Protein sequence: CASSDESSGGTDTQYF. The full variable domain, in which reference TRBV2 and TRBJ2-3 provide the parts outside the CDR3, is EPEVTQTPSHQVTQMGQEVILRCVPISNHLYFYWYRQILGQKVEFLVSFYNNEISEKSEIFDDQFSVERPDGSNFTLKIRSTKLEDSAMYFCASSDESSGGTDTQYFGPGTRLTVL.

The chain employs TRBV4-1 and TRBJ2-1, with D possibly being TRBD1 (5 bases). V dropped 2 bases and J dropped 9 bases, with 20 bases sitting between them. This CDR3 contains 16 residues. Germline lookup yields CDR1 MGHRA and CDR2 YSYEKL. The CDR3: CASSQIILIGVSEQFF. The CDR3 nucleotides read TGCGCCAGCAGCCAAATTATTCTTATAGGGGTCAGTGAGCAGTTCTTC.

The chain couples TRBV5-6 to TRBJ2-7; the match to TRBD2 covers 7 bases. The V segment lost 1 base and the J segment 4 bases; nucleotides outside the gene matches: 8. CDR3 length: 15 residues. Germline V gene sequence: CDR1 SGHDT, CDR2 YYEEEE. This chain's CDR3 is CASSLYTGGPYEQYV. DNA of the CDR3: TGTGCCAGCAGCTTGTACACGGGAGGACCTTACGAGCAGTACGTC.

CDR3 in DNA: TGTGCCAGCAGCCAACTAGCCCAAGAGACCCAGTACTTC. Protein product: CASSQLAQETQYF. The rearrangement joins TRBV3-1 to TRBJ2-5; tentatively, D is TRBD2 (5 bases). The germline gives CDR1 LGHDT, CDR2 YNNKEL (reference sequence). The germline V and J ends were trimmed by 2 bases and 1 base, with 5 bases remaining between them. CDR3 length: 13 amino acids.

The V gene is TRBV11-2, the J gene TRBJ1-5; D gene uncertain. V lost 5 bases and J 0 bases, leaving 20 bases between the germline ends. This CDR3 has 18 amino acids. CDR1 and CDR2 from the germline V gene are SGHAT and FQNNGV. As DNA, the CDR3 is TGTGCCAGCAGCCCTGGCCAGGCAAGACCGTATAGCAATCAGCCCCAGCATTTT. Translation: CASSPGQARPYSNQPQHF.

This rearrangement joins TRBV21-1 to TRBJ2-7; the DNA was not compared with TRBD1, the D call given in the table. TRBV21-1 is a known pseudogene. The CDR3 is 14 residues long. CDR3 sequence (DNA): TGTGCCAGCAGCGAGAGGGACCAGGAGGACGAGCAGTACTTT. Translated, it gives CASSERDQEDEQYF.

The chain links TRBV3-1 to TRBJ2-3; the D is unclear. Germline V gene sequence: CDR1 LGHDT, CDR2 YNNKEL (reference sequence). This CDR3 spans 15 amino acids. Trimming pared 0 bases from V and 0 bases from J, leaving 7 bases between. CDR3 bases: TGTGCCAGCAGCCAAGATGGGCAAAGCACAGATACGCAGTATTTT. Residues: CASSQDGQSTDTQYF.

The DNA for the CDR3 is TGTGCCAGCAGCTTTGGGACTAGCGGGAGCTCGATAGAGACCCAGTACTTC. Amino acid sequence: CASSFGTSGSSIETQYF. The chain couples TRBV7-7 to TRBJ2-5; 14 nucleotides match TRBD2. Germline assignment: CDR1 SSHAT and CDR2 FNYEAQ (reference sequence). This CDR3 region has 17 residues. The V and J ends lost 3 bases and 4 bases, in that order; junction bases with no gene match: 7.

This clonotype has only a few counts. The chain employs TRBV28 and TRBJ1-2, with 7 bases lining up with TRBD1. V shed 2 bases and J 8 bases; nucleotides not matched to a gene: 8. In germline, CDR1 is MDHEN, CDR2 SYDVKM. The CDR3 runs 14 residues. CDR3 region: CASSLNRQGGGYTF. The DNA for the CDR3 is TGTGCCAGCAGTTTAAACCGACAGGGAGGCGGCTACACCTTC.

V usage is TRBV6-1 and J usage is TRBJ2-4; no clear D gene. The germline gives CDR1 MNHNS, CDR2 SASEGT. This CDR3 region has 14 residues. V lost 6 bases to trimming and J lost 12 bases, with 21 bases between them. CDR3 sequence reads: CASSVVLPQENQYF. The DNA of the CDR3 is TGTGCCAGCAGCGTGGTACTACCTCAAGAGAATCAGTACTTC.

The chain has TRBV7-2 and TRBJ2-1; D not certain. Trimming left V 2 bases short and J 6 bases short, with 11 bases between. Germline V CDR1 and CDR2: SGHTA, FQGNSA. The CDR3 has 14 residues. CDR3 region: CASSLIINANEQFF. CDR3 nucleotides: TGTGCCAGCAGCTTAATTATAAACGCCAATGAGCAGTTCTTC. The full variable domain, with the rest looked up from reference TRBV7-2 and TRBJ2-1, is GAGVSQSPSNKVTEKGKDVELRCDPISGHTALYWYRQSLGQGLEFLIYFQGNSAPDKSGLPSDRFSAERTGGSVSTLTIQRTQQEDSAVYLCASSLIINANEQFFGPGTRLTVL.

This clonotype has only a few counts. This sequence joins TRBV7-9 and TRBJ1-3; tentative D call: TRBD1 (5 bases). The CDR3 runs to 17 residues. V shed 5 bases and J shed 0 bases, with 17 bases lying between them. The germline CDR1 and CDR2 sequences are SEHNR and FQNEAQ (reference sequence). DNA for the CDR3: TGTGCCAGCAGCCTTAGTGGGGACGCACTCTCTGGAAACACCATATATTTT. This translates into CASSLSGDALSGNTIYF.

V is TRBV5-1 and J is TRBJ1-1; the match to TRBD1 covers 12 bases. The germline V gene encodes CDR1 SGHRS and CDR2 YFSETQ. This CDR3 has 17 amino acids. Losses at the gene ends were 3 bases for V and 4 bases for J; bases not matched to a gene: 10. DNA for the CDR3: TGCGCCAGCAGCTCTCCGGGACAGGGGGCGAGAAGCACTGAAGCTTTCTTT. As protein: CASSSPGQGARSTEAFF.

The chain recombines TRBV7-9 with TRBJ2-7; D perhaps matches TRBD1 (6 bases). This CDR3 has 14 amino acids. Germline lookup yields CDR1 SEHNR and CDR2 FQNEAQ (reference sequence). Deletions cut 4 bases from V and 6 bases from J, with 16 bases between. CDR3 in DNA: TGTGCCAGCAGCTACGCACAGAGGGGGAGCGAGCAGTACTTC. This sequence encodes CASSYAQRGSEQYF.

A few counts support this clonotype. This chain uses TRBV4-2 with TRBJ2-3; D is unresolved. Deletions cut 0 bases from V and 1 base from J, with 14 bases between. The germline V gene encodes CDR1 LGHNA and CDR2 YNFKEQ. The CDR3 loop spans 17 amino acids. This CDR3 reads CASSQDKGDPGTDTQYF. CDR3 coding DNA: TGTGCCAGCAGCCAAGATAAAGGCGACCCGGGCACAGATACGCAGTATTTT.